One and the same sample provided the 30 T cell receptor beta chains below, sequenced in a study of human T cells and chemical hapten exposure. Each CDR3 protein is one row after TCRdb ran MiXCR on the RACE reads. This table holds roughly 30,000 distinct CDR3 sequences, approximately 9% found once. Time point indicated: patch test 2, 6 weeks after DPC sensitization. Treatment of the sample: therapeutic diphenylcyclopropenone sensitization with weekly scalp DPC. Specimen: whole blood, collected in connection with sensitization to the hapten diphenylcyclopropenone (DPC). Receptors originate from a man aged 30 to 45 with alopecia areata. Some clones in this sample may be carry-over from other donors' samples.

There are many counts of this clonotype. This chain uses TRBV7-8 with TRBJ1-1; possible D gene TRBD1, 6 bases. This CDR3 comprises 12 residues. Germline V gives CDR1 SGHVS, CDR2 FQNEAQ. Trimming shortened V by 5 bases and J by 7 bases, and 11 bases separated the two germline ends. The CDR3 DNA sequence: TGTGCCAGCAGCAGGGAGGGGGGTGAAGCTTTCTTT. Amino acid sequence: CASSREGGEAFF.

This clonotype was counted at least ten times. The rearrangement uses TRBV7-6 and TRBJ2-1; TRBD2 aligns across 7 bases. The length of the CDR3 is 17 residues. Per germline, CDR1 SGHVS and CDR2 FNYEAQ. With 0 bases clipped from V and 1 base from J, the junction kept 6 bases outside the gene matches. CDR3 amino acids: CASSLALSGVSYNEQFF. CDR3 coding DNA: TGTGCCAGCAGCTTAGCGCTCAGCGGGGTATCCTACAATGAGCAGTTCTTC.

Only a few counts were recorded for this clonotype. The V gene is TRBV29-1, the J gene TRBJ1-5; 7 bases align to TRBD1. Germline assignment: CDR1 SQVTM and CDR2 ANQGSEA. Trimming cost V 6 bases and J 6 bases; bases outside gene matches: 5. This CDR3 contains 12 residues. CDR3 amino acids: CSVRQGSQPQHF. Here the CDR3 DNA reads TGCAGCGTCCGACAGGGAAGTCAGCCCCAGCATTTT.

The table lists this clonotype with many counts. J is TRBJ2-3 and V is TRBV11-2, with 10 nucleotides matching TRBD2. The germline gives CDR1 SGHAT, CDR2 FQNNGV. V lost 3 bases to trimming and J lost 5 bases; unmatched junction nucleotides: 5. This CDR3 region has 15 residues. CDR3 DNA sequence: TGTGCCAGCAGCTTCCTAGCGGGAGCGGAAGATACGCAGTATTTT. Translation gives CASSFLAGAEDTQYF. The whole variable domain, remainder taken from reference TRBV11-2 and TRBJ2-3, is EAGVAQSPRYKIIEKRQSVAFWCNPISGHATLYWYQQILGQGPKLLIQFQNNGVVDDSQLPKDRFSAERLKGVDSTLKIQPAKLEDSAVYLCASSFLAGAEDTQYFGPGTRLTVL.

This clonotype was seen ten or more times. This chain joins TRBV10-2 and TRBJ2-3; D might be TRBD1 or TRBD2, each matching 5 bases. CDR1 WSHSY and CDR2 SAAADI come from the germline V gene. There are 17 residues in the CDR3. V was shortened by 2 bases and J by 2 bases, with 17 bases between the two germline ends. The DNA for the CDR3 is TGCGCCAGCAGTGAGACGCGTCGGGACCGTTCCACAGATACGCAGTATTTT. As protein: CASSETRRDRSTDTQYF.

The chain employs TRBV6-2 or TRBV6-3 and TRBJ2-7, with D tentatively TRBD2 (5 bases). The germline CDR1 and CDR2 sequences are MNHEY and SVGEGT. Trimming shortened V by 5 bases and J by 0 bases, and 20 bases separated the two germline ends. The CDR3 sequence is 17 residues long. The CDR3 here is CASSPPELRASSYEQYF. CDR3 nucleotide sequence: TGTGCCAGCAGTCCCCCGGAACTGCGGGCCAGCTCCTACGAGCAGTACTTC.

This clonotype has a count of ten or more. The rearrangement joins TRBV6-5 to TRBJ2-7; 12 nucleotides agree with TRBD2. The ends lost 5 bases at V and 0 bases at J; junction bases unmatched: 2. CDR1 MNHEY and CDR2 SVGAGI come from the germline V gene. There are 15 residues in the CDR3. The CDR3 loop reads CASSTGLAGSYEQYF. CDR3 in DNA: TGTGCCAGCAGTACGGGACTAGCGGGCTCCTACGAGCAGTACTTC.

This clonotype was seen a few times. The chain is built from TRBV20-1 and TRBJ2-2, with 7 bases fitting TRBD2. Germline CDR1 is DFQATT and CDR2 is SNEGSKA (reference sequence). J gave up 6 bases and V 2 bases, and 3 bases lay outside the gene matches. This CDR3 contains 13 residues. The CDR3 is CSARWEGAGELFF. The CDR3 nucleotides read TGCAGTGCTAGATGGGAGGGCGCCGGGGAGCTGTTTTTT.

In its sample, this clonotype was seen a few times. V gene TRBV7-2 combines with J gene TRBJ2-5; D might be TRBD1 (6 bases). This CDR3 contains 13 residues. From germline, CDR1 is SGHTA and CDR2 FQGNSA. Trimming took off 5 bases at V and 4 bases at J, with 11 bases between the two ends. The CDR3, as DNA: TGTGCCAGCAGCGGGCGAGGGGGAGAGACCCAGTACTTC. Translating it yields CASSGRGGETQYF.

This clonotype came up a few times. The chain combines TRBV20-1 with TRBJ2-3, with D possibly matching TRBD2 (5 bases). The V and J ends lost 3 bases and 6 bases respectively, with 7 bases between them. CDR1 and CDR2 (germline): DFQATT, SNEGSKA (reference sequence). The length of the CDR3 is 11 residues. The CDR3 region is CSARSGDTQYF. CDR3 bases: TGCAGTGCTAGGTCGGGGGATACGCAGTATTTT.

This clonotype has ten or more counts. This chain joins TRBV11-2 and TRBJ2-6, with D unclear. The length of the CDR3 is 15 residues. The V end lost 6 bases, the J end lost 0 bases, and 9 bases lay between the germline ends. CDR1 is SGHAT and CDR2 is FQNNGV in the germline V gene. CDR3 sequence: CASSWTVSGANVLTF. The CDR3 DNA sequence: TGTGCCAGCAGTTGGACCGTCTCTGGGGCCAACGTCCTGACTTTC.

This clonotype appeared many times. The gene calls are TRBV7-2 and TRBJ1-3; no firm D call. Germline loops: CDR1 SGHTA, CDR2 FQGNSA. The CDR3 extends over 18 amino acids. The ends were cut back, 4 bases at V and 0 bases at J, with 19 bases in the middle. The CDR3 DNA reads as TGTGCCAGCAGCTCCTCTGTGGACGCTCACCTCTCTGGAAACACCATATATTTT. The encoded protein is CASSSSVDAHLSGNTIYF.

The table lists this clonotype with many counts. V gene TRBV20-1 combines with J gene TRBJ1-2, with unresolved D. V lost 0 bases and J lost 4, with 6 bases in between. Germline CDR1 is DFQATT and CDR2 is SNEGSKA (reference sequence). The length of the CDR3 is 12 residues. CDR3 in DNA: TGCAGTGCTAGAGACCACCTCTATGGCTACACCTTC. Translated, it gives CSARDHLYGYTF.

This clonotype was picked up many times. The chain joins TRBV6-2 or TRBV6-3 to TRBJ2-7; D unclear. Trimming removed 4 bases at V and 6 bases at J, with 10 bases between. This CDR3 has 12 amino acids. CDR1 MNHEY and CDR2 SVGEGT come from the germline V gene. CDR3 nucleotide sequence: TGTGCCAGCAGTTCCGATCCCCTCGAGCAGTACTTC. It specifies CASSSDPLEQYF.

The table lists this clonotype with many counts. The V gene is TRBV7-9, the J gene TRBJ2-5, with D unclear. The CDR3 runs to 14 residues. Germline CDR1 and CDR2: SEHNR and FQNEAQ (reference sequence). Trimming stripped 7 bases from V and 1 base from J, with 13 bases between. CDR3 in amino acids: CASMAQTAQETQYF. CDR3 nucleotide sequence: TGTGCCAGCATGGCCCAAACAGCCCAAGAGACCCAGTACTTC. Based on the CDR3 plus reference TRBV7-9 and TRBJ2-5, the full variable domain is DTGVSQNPRHKITKRGQNVTFRCDPISEHNRLYWYRQTLGQGPEFLTYFQNEAQLEKSRLLSDRFSAERPKGSFSTLEIQRTEQGDSAMYLCASMAQTAQETQYFGPGTRLLVL.

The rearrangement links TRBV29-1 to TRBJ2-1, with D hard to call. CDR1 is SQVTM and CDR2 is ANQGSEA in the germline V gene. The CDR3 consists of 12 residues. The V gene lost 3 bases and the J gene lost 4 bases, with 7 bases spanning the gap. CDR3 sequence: CSVEIGYNEQFF. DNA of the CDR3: TGCAGCGTTGAGATAGGGTACAATGAGCAGTTCTTC.

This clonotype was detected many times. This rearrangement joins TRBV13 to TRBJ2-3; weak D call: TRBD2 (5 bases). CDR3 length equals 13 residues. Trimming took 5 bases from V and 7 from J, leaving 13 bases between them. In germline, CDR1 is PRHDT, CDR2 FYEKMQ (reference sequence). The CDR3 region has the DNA TGTGCCAGCAGCGGTAGCGACTCTCATACGCAGTATTTT. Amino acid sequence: CASSGSDSHTQYF. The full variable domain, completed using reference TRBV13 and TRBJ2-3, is AAGVIQSPRHLIKEKRETATLKCYPIPRHDTVYWYQQGPGQDPQFLISFYEKMQSDKGSIPDRFSAQQFSDYHSELNMSSLELGDSALYFCASSGSDSHTQYFGPGTRLTVL.

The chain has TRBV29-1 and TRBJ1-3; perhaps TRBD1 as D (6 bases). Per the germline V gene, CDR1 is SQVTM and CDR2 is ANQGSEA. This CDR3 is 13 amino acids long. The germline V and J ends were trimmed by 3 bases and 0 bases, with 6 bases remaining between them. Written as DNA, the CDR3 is TGCAGCGTTGAGGGGGCCTCTGGAAACACCATATATTTT. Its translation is CSVEGASGNTIYF.

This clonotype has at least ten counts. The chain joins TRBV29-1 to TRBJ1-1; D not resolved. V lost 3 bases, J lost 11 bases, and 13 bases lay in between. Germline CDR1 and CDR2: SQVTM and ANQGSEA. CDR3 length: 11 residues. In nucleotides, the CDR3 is TGCAGCGTTGACAAAGGGCGAGCGGCTTTCTTT. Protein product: CSVDKGRAAFF.

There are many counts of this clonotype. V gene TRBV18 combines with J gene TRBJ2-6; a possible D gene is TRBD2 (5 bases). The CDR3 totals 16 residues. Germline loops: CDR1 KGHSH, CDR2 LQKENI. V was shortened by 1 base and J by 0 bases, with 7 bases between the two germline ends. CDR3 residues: CASSPLGSSGANVLTF. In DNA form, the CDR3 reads TGTGCCAGCTCACCACTGGGGAGCTCTGGGGCCAACGTCCTGACTTTC. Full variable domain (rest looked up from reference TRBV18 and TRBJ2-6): NAGVMQNPRHLVRRRGQEARLRCSPMKGHSHVYWYRQLPEEGLKFMVYLQKENIIDESGMPKERFSAEFPKEGPSILRIQQVVRGDSAAYFCASSPLGSSGANVLTFGAGSRLTVL.

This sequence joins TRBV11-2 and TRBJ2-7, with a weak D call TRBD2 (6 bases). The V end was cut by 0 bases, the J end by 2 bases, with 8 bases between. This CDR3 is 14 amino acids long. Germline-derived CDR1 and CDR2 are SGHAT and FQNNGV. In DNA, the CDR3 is TGTGCCAGCAGCTTAGATCCTAGCGCCTACGAGCAGTACTTC. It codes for CASSLDPSAYEQYF. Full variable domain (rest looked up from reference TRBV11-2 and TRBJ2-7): EAGVAQSPRYKIIEKRQSVAFWCNPISGHATLYWYQQILGQGPKLLIQFQNNGVVDDSQLPKDRFSAERLKGVDSTLKIQPAKLEDSAVYLCASSLDPSAYEQYFGPGTRLTVT.

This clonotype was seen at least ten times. CDR3 DNA: TGTGCCAGCAGTGAAGGCAGGGGCTTTGGGGTCTACGAGCAGTACTTC. This sequence encodes CASSEGRGFGVYEQYF. This chain joins TRBV2 and TRBJ2-7; D might be TRBD1 (6 bases). Germline V CDR1 and CDR2: SNHLY, FYNNEI. This CDR3 has 16 amino acids. V lost 1 base and J 3 bases, leaving 16 bases between the germline ends.

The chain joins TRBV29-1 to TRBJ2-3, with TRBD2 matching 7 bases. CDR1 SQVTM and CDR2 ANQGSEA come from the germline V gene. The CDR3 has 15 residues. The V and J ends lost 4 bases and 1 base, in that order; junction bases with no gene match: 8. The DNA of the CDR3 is TGCAGCGTTGTGGGGGGGTCGAGTGGCACAGATACGCAGTATTTT. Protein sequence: CSVVGGSSGTDTQYF.

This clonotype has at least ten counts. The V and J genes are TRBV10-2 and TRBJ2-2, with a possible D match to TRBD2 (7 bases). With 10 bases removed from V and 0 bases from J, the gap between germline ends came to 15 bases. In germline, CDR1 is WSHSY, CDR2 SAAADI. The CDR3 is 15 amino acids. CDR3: CATKGGGANTGELFF. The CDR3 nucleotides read TGCGCCACTAAAGGGGGGGGCGCGAACACCGGGGAGCTGTTTTTT.

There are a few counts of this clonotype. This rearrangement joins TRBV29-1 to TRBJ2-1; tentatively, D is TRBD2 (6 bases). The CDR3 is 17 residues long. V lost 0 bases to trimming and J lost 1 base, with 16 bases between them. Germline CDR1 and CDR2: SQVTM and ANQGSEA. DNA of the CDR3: TGCAGCGTTGAAGATCTAGAGGAGGGCGGGTCCTACAATGAGCAGTTCTTC. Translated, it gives CSVEDLEEGGSYNEQFF.

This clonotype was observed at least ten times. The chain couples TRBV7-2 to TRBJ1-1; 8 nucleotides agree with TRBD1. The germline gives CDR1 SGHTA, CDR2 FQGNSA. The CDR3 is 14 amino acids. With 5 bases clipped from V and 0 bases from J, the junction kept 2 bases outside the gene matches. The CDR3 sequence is CASSPGQVNTEAFF. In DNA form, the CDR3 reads TGTGCCAGCAGCCCGGGACAGGTGAACACTGAAGCTTTCTTT.

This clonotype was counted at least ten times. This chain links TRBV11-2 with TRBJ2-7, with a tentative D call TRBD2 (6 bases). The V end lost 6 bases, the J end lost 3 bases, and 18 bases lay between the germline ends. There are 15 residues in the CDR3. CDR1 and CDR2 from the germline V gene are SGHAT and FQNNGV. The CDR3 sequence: CASRRLAGNLYEQYF. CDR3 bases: TGTGCCAGCAGAAGGTTGGCGGGGAACCTCTACGAGCAGTACTTC. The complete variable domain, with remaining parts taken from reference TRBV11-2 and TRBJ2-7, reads EAGVAQSPRYKIIEKRQSVAFWCNPISGHATLYWYQQILGQGPKLLIQFQNNGVVDDSQLPKDRFSAERLKGVDSTLKIQPAKLEDSAVYLCASRRLAGNLYEQYFGPGTRLTVT.

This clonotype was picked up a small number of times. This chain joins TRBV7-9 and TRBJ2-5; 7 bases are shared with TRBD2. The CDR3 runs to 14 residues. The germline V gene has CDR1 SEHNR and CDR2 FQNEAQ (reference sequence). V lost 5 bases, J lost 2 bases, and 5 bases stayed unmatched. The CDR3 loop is CASSNPGLQETQYF. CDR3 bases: TGTGCCAGCAGCAATCCGGGACTACAAGAGACCCAGTACTTC.

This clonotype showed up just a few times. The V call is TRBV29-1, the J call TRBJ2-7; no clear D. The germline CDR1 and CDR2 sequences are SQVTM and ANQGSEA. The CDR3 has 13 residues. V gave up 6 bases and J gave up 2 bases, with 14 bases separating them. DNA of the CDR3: TGCAGCGTCCGAGATCCGAAAACCTACGAGCAGTACTTC. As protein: CSVRDPKTYEQYF.

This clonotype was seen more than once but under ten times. CDR3 sequence: CSVANTEAFF. As DNA, the CDR3 is TGCAGCGTCGCGAACACTGAAGCTTTCTTT. The chain joins TRBV29-1 to TRBJ1-1, with D hard to call. Germline CDR1 SQVTM, CDR2 ANQGSEA. The CDR3 runs to 10 residues. The V end was cut by 6 bases, the J end by 1 base, with 3 bases between.